These T cell receptor beta chains were read from a single sample in a study of blood T cell repertoires in COVID-19. Clones were sequenced by immunoSEQ multiplex PCR, and TCRdb holds only the in-frame ones, with some missing. The data hold around 250,000 clones, with approximately 87% observed a single time. The specimen sequenced was peripheral blood. Receptors were obtained from a man in his sixties with acute or convalescent COVID-19. CDR3s include the opening cysteine and the closing phenylalanine or tryptophan. D genes are given only for firm matches. Clone size is not always given. Where it is, it says once, few, many or a class for expanded clones.

v_call: TRBV10-3
clone_size: .
cdr3_length: 16
j_call: TRBJ2-5
d_call: .
cdr3_nt: TGTGCCATCAGCCCCTTCGGACTGTCGGCGGGGGAGACCCAGTACTTC
cdr3_aa: CAISPFGLSAGETQYF

v_call: TRBV10-3
clone_size: .
cdr3_length: 15
j_call: TRBJ2-3
d_call: TRBD2
cdr3_nt: TGTGCCATCAGGGGGACTAGCGGAAGCACAGATACGCAGTATTTT
cdr3_aa: CAIRGTSGSTDTQYF

v_call: TRBV11-1
clone_size: .
cdr3_length: 13
j_call: TRBJ2-7
d_call: .
cdr3_nt: TGTGCCAGCAGCCCCAGGGAAACCTACGAGCAGTACTTC
cdr3_aa: CASSPRETYEQYF

v_call: TRBV6-5
clone_size: .
cdr3_length: 13
j_call: TRBJ1-4
d_call: .
cdr3_nt: TGTGCCACCGACAGCCTGGGTGGGGAAAAACTGTTTTTT
cdr3_aa: CATDSLGGEKLFF

v_call: TRBV7-9
clone_size: .
cdr3_length: 13
j_call: TRBJ1-2
d_call: TRBD1
cdr3_nt: TGTGCCAGCAGCTCCGACAGGGATTATGGCTACACCTTC
cdr3_aa: CASSSDRDYGYTF

v_call: TRBV6-5
clone_size: .
cdr3_length: 15
j_call: TRBJ2-2
d_call: .
cdr3_nt: TGTGCCAGCAGTCGGGGGACAGTGAACACCGGGGAGCTGTTTTTT
cdr3_aa: CASSRGTVNTGELFF

v_call: TRBV2
clone_size: .
cdr3_length: 12
j_call: TRBJ2-4
d_call: .
cdr3_nt: TGTGCCAGCACGGTAGCCAAAAACATTCAGTACTTC
cdr3_aa: CASTVAKNIQYF

v_call: TRBV10-3
clone_size: .
cdr3_length: 18
j_call: TRBJ2-6
d_call: TRBD1
cdr3_nt: TGTGCCATCAGTGGGACAGGGGTCGAAAGCTCTGGGGCCAACGTCCTGACTTTC
cdr3_aa: CAISGTGVESSGANVLTF

v_call: TRBV4-3
clone_size: once
cdr3_length: 14
j_call: TRBJ2-4
d_call: .
cdr3_nt: TGCGCCAGCAGCCAAGTTATACGGGAAAACATTCAGTACTTC
cdr3_aa: CASSQVIRENIQYF

v_call: TRBV12-3/TRBV12-4
clone_size: .
cdr3_length: 13
j_call: TRBJ1-4
d_call: TRBD1
cdr3_nt: TGTGCCAGCAGGACAGGGGGCGGTGAAAAACTGTTTTTT
cdr3_aa: CASRTGGGEKLFF

v_call: TRBV18
clone_size: .
cdr3_length: 15
j_call: TRBJ1-3
d_call: .
cdr3_nt: TGTGCCAGCTCACCAATAGTAAACTCTGGAAACACCATATATTTT
cdr3_aa: CASSPIVNSGNTIYF

v_call: TRBV9
clone_size: .
cdr3_length: 16
j_call: TRBJ2-5
d_call: .
cdr3_nt: TGTGCCAGCAGCCAGAGACAGGGACTCCCCCAAGAGACCCAGTACTTC
cdr3_aa: CASSQRQGLPQETQYF

v_call: TRBV7-2
clone_size: .
cdr3_length: 14
j_call: TRBJ2-7
d_call: .
cdr3_nt: TGTGCCAGCAGCCGTCCGGGGGGCCGACGGGAGCAGTACTTC
cdr3_aa: CASSRPGGRREQYF

v_call: TRBV27
clone_size: .
cdr3_length: 14
j_call: TRBJ2-7
d_call: .
cdr3_nt: TGTGCCAGCAGTCTGAGCAGGACTTCCTACGAGCAGTACTTC
cdr3_aa: CASSLSRTSYEQYF

v_call: TRBV4-3
clone_size: once
cdr3_length: 15
j_call: TRBJ1-2
d_call: .
cdr3_nt: TGCGCCAGCAGCCAAGCAGGGCAGATGGGCTATGGCTACACCTTC
cdr3_aa: CASSQAGQMGYGYTF

v_call: TRBV27
clone_size: .
cdr3_length: 16
j_call: TRBJ2-5
d_call: TRBD2
cdr3_nt: TGTGCCAGCAGTTCACGACTAGCGGGAGAGGTAGAGACCCAGTACTTC
cdr3_aa: CASSSRLAGEVETQYF

v_call: TRBV6-1
clone_size: .
cdr3_length: 14
j_call: TRBJ2-1
d_call: TRBD2
cdr3_nt: TGTGCCAGCAGTGAAGCGGGACTAGCAAGTGAGCAGTTCTTC
cdr3_aa: CASSEAGLASEQFF

v_call: TRBV21-1
clone_size: .
cdr3_length: 12
j_call: TRBJ2-1
d_call: .
cdr3_nt: TGCATCGGAGCTTCCCCCTCAAGTGAGCAGTTCTTC
cdr3_aa: CIGASPSSEQFF

v_call: TRBV19
clone_size: .
cdr3_length: 13
j_call: TRBJ2-7
d_call: TRBD2
cdr3_nt: TGTGCCAGTAGCGGCCTAGCGGGAGGCGAGCAGTACTTC
cdr3_aa: CASSGLAGGEQYF

v_call: TRBV12-3/TRBV12-4
clone_size: .
cdr3_length: 13
j_call: TRBJ1-1
d_call: .
cdr3_nt: TGTGCCAGCAGTGGGGAGACGAACACTGAAGCTTTCTTT
cdr3_aa: CASSGETNTEAFF

v_call: TRBV18
clone_size: .
cdr3_length: 16
j_call: TRBJ1-1
d_call: .
cdr3_nt: TGTGCCAGCTCACCCCGGGACGGGAGTCTGAGCACTGAAGCTTTCTTT
cdr3_aa: CASSPRDGSLSTEAFF

v_call: TRBV28
clone_size: .
cdr3_length: 12
j_call: TRBJ2-7
d_call: .
cdr3_nt: TGTGCCTCCACTAGTGATTCCTACGAGCAGTACTTC
cdr3_aa: CASTSDSYEQYF

v_call: TRBV27
clone_size: once
cdr3_length: 14
j_call: TRBJ1-2
d_call: .
cdr3_nt: TGTGCCAGCAGTGGCATGGGACACCTATATGGCTACACCTTC
cdr3_aa: CASSGMGHLYGYTF

v_call: TRBV6-5
clone_size: .
cdr3_length: 14
j_call: TRBJ2-7
d_call: TRBD2
cdr3_nt: TGTGCCAGCAGTAATCTAGCGGCTTCCTACGAGCAGTACTTC
cdr3_aa: CASSNLAASYEQYF

v_call: TRBV5-4
clone_size: .
cdr3_length: 15
j_call: TRBJ2-1
d_call: TRBD1
cdr3_nt: TGTGCCAGCAGCTCAGGGACAGGGGTTTACAATGAGCAGTTCTTC
cdr3_aa: CASSSGTGVYNEQFF

v_call: TRBV18
clone_size: .
cdr3_length: 14
j_call: TRBJ2-7
d_call: TRBD2
cdr3_nt: TGTGCCAGCTCACCGGGACTAGGTACCTACGAGCAGTACTTC
cdr3_aa: CASSPGLGTYEQYF

v_call: TRBV2
clone_size: once
cdr3_length: 15
j_call: TRBJ2-7
d_call: .
cdr3_nt: TGTGCCAGCAGTGAAAGGATAGCGAGCACCTACGAGCAGTACTTC
cdr3_aa: CASSERIASTYEQYF

v_call: TRBV21-1
clone_size: .
cdr3_length: 16
j_call: TRBJ1-1
d_call: .
cdr3_nt: TGTGCCAGCCACCCCGGGACAGGGAGAGGAAACACTGAAGCTTTCTTT
cdr3_aa: CASHPGTGRGNTEAFF

v_call: TRBV6-6
clone_size: once
cdr3_length: 16
j_call: TRBJ2-3
d_call: TRBD2
cdr3_nt: TGTGCCAGCAGTTACCGGGCTAGCGGAGGCACAGATACGCAGTATTTT
cdr3_aa: CASSYRASGGTDTQYF

v_call: TRBV27
clone_size: .
cdr3_length: 15
j_call: TRBJ2-1
d_call: TRBD1
cdr3_nt: TGTGCCAGCCAGCGACAGGGGGCATCAGGCAATGAGCAGTTCTTC
cdr3_aa: CASQRQGASGNEQFF

v_call: TRBV4-3
clone_size: .
cdr3_length: 15
j_call: TRBJ1-6
d_call: TRBD1
cdr3_nt: TGCGCCAGCAGCCAAGTTGCTCCGGGACAGGGACCCCTCCACTTT
cdr3_aa: CASSQVAPGQGPLHF

v_call: TRBV7-2
clone_size: few
cdr3_length: 14
j_call: TRBJ2-5
d_call: TRBD1
cdr3_nt: TGTGCCAGCCGGGACAGGGCATCAACGGAGACCCAGTACTTC
cdr3_aa: CASRDRASTETQYF

v_call: TRBV12-3/TRBV12-4
clone_size: .
cdr3_length: 12
j_call: TRBJ1-4
d_call: .
cdr3_nt: TGTGCCAGCAGGGCTGTGGATGAAAAACTGTTTTTT
cdr3_aa: CASRAVDEKLFF

v_call: TRBV6-2/TRBV6-3
clone_size: .
cdr3_length: 19
j_call: TRBJ2-6
d_call: .
cdr3_nt: TGTGCCAGCAGTTTGATTCCCGCGCAGGGCCGAATTGGGGCCAACGTCCTGACTTTC
cdr3_aa: CASSLIPAQGRIGANVLTF

v_call: TRBV7-2
clone_size: .
cdr3_length: 13
j_call: TRBJ2-7
d_call: TRBD2
cdr3_nt: TGTGCCAGCAGCGGGACTAGCGGATACGAGCAGTACTTC
cdr3_aa: CASSGTSGYEQYF

v_call: TRBV4-3
clone_size: .
cdr3_length: 15
j_call: TRBJ2-1
d_call: TRBD2
cdr3_nt: TGCGCCAGCAGCCAAACTAGCGGGAGGGCGGATGAGCAGTTCTTC
cdr3_aa: CASSQTSGRADEQFF

v_call: TRBV15
clone_size: .
cdr3_length: 16
j_call: TRBJ2-2
d_call: TRBD2
cdr3_nt: TGTGCCACCAGCAGAGATTTAGCGGGAGGTACCGGGGAGCTGTTTTTT
cdr3_aa: CATSRDLAGGTGELFF